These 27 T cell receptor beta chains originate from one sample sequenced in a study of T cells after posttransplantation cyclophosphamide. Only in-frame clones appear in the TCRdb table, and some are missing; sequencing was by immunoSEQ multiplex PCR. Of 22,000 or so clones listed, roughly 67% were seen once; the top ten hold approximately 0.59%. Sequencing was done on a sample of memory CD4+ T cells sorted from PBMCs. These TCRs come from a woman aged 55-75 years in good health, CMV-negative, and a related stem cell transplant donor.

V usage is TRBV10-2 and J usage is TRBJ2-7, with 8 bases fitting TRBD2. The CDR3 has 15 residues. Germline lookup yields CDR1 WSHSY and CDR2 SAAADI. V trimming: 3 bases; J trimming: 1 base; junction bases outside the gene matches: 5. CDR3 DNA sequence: TGCGCCAGCAGTGAAAAGGGACTAGGTTCCTACGAGCAGTACTTC. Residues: CASSEKGLGSYEQYF.

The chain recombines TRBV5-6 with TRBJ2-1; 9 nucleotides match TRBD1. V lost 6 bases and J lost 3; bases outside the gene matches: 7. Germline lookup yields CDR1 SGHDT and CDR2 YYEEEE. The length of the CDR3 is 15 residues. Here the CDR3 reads CASTLRTGVYNEQFF. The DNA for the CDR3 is TGTGCCAGCACTCTAAGGACAGGGGTCTACAATGAGCAGTTCTTC. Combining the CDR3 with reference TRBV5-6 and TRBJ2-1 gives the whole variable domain DAGVTQSPTHLIKTRGQQVTLRCSPKSGHDTVSWYQQALGQGPQFIFQYYEEEERQRGNFPDRFSGHQFPNYSSELNVNALLLGDSALYLCASTLRTGVYNEQFFGPGTRLTVL.

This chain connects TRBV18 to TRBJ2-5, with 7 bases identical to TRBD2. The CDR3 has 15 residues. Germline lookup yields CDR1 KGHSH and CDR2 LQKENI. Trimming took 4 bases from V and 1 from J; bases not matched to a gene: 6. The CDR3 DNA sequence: TGTGCCAGCTCACGAGCAGCGGGGTTCCAAGAGACCCAGTACTTC. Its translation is CASSRAAGFQETQYF.

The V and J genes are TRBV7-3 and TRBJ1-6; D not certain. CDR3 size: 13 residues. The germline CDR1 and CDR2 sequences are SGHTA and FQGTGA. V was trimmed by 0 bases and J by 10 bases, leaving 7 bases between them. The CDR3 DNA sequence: TGTGCCAGCAGCTTAACGTACGAGTCACCCCTCCACTTT. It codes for CASSLTYESPLHF.

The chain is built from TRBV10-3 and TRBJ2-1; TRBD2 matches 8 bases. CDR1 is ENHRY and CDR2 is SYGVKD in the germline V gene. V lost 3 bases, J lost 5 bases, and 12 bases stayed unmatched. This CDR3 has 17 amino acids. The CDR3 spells CAISDDLLAGGHNEQFF. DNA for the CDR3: TGTGCCATCAGTGATGATCTTCTGGCGGGAGGACACAATGAGCAGTTCTTC.

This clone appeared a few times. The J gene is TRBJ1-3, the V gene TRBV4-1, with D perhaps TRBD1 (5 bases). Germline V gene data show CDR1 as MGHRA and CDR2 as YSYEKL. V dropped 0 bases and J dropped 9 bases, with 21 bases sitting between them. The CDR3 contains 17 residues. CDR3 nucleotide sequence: TGCGCCAGCAGCCAAGATTCGAGCAGGCCCCGCGGGGGCACCATATATTTT. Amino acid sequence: CASSQDSSRPRGGTIYF.

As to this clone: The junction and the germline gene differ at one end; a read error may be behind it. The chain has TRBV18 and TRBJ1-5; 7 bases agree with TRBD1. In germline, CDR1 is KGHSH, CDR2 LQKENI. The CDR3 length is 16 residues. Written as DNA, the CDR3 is TGTGCCAGCTCACCACCGGCGACAGGGACCAATCGGCCCCAGCATTTT. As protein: CASSPPATGTNRPQHF.

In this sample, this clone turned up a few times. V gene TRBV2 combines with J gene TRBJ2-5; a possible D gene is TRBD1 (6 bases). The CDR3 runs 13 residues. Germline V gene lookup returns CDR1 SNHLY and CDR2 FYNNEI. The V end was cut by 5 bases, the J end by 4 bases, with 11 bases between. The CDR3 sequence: CASSFTGLETQYF. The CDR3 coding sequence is TGTGCCAGCAGTTTTACAGGGTTAGAGACCCAGTACTTC.

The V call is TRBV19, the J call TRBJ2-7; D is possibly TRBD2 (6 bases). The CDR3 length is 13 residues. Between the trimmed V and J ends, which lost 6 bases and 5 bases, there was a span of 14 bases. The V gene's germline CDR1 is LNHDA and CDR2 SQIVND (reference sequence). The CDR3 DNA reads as TGTGCCAGTAGGTGGAGGGGAGCCGACGAGCAGTACTTC. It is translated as CASRWRGADEQYF.

For the CDR3, the DNA is TGCGCCAGCAGCTTGTCCACACGAGGGGGTAGTAACACTGAAGCTTTCTTT. Its translation is CASSLSTRGGSNTEAFF. The genes are TRBV5-1 and TRBJ1-1; a weak D match, TRBD1 (6 bases). The V and J ends lost 1 base and 2 bases respectively, with 18 bases between them. Germline loops: CDR1 SGHRS, CDR2 YFSETQ. The CDR3 is made up of 17 amino acids.

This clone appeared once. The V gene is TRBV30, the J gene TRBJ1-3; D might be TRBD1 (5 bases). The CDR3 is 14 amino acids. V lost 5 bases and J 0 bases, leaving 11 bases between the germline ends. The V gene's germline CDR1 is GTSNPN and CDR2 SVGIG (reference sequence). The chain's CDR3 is CAWAQGISGNTIYF. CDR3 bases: TGTGCCTGGGCGCAGGGCATCTCTGGAAACACCATATATTTT. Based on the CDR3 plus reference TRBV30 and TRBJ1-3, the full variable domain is SQTIHQWPATLVQPVGSPLSLECTVEGTSNPNLYWYRQAAGRGLQLLFYSVGIGQISSEVPQNLSASRPQDRQFILSSKKLLLSDSGFYLCAWAQGISGNTIYFGEGSWLTVV.

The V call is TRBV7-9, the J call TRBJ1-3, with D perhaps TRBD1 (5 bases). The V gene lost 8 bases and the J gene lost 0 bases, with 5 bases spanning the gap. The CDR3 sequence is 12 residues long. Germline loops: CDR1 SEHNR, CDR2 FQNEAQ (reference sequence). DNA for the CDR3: TGTGCCAGCGGACACTCTGGAAACACCATATATTTT. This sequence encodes CASGHSGNTIYF.

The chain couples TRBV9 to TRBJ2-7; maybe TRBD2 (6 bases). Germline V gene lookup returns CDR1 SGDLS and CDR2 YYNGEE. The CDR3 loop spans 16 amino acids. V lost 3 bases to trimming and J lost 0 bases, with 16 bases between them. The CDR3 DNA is TGTGCCAGCAGCGACCGGGACGGGGGAAGCTCCTACGAGCAGTACTTC. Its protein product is CASSDRDGGSSYEQYF.

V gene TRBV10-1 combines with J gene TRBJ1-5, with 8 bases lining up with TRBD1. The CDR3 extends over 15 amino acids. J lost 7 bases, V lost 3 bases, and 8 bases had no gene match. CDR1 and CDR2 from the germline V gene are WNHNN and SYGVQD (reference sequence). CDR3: CASSDTGGFGQPQHF. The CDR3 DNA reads TGCGCCAGCAGTGATACAGGGGGATTCGGCCAGCCCCAGCATTTT.

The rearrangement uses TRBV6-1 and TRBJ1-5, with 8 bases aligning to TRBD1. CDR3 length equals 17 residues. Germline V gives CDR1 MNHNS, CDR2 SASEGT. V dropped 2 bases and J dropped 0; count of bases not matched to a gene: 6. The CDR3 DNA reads TGTGCCAGCAGTGAAACGGGACAGGTGTATAGCAATCAGCCCCAGCATTTT. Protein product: CASSETGQVYSNQPQHF.

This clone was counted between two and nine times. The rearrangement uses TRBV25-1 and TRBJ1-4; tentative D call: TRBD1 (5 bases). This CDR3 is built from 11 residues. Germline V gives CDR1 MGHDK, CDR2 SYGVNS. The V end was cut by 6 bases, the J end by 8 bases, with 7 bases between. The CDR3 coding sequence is TGTGCCAGCAGCCGACAGGAAAAACTGTTTTTT. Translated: CASSRQEKLFF.

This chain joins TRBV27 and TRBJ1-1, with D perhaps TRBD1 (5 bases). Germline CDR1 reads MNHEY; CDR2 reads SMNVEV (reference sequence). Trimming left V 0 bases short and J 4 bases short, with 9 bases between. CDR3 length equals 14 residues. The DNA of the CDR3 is TGTGCCAGCAGTTTATCGCGGGGGAGCACTGAAGCTTTCTTT. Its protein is CASSLSRGSTEAFF.

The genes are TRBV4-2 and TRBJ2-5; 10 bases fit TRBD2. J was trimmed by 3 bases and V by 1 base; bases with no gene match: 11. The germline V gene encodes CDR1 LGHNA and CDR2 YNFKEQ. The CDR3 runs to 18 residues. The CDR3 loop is CASSQGVAGGRREETQYF. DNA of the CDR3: TGTGCCAGCAGCCAAGGGGTAGCGGGAGGCCGGAGGGAAGAGACCCAGTACTTC.

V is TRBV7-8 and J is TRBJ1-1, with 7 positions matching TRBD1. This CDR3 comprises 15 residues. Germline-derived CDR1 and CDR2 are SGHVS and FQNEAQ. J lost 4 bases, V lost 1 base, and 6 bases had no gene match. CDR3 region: CASSLGQGESTEAFF. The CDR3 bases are TGTGCCAGCAGCTTAGGGCAGGGGGAGAGCACTGAAGCTTTCTTT.

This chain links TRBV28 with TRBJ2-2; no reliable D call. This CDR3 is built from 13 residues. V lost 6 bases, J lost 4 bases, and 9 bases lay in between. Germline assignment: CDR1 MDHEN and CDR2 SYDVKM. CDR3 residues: CASRETFTGELFF. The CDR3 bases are TGTGCCAGCAGGGAGACCTTCACCGGGGAGCTGTTTTTT.

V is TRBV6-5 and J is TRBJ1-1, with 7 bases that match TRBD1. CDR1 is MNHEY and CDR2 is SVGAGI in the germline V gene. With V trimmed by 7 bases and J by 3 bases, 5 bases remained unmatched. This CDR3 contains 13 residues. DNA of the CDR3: TGTGCCAGCAAACCACAGGGGTACACTGAAGCTTTCTTT. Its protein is CASKPQGYTEAFF.

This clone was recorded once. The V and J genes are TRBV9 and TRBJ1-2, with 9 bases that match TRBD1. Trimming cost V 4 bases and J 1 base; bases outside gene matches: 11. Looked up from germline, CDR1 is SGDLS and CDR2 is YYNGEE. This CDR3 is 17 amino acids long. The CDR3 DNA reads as TGTGCCAGCAGCTTCGCCGGGACAGGGAGTTTTAACTATGGCTACACCTTC. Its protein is CASSFAGTGSFNYGYTF.

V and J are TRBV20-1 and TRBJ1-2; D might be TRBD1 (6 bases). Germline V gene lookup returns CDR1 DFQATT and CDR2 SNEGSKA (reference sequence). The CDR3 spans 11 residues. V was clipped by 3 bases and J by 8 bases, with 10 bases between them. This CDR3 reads CSASHQGGYTF. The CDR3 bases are TGCAGTGCTAGCCATCAGGGGGGCTACACCTTC.

Here the CDR3 reads CASNGRVGEQYF. In nucleotides, the CDR3 is TGTGCCAGCAATGGCAGGGTAGGCGAGCAGTACTTC. The chain has TRBV2 and TRBJ2-7, with D perhaps matching TRBD1 (5 bases). Germline CDR1 is SNHLY and CDR2 is FYNNEI. The germline V and J ends were trimmed by 7 bases and 6 bases, with 13 bases remaining between them. This CDR3 is built from 12 residues.

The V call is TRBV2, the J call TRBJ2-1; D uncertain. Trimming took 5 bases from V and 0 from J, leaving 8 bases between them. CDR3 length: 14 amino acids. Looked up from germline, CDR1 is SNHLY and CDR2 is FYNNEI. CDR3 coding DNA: TGTGCCAGCAGTCTTTCCAGCTCCTACAATGAGCAGTTCTTC. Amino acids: CASSLSSSYNEQFF. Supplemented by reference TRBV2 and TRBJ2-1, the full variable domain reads EPEVTQTPSHQVTQMGQEVILRCVPISNHLYFYWYRQILGQKVEFLVSFYNNEISEKSEIFDDQFSVERPDGSNFTLKIRSTKLEDSAMYFCASSLSSSYNEQFFGPGTRLTVL.

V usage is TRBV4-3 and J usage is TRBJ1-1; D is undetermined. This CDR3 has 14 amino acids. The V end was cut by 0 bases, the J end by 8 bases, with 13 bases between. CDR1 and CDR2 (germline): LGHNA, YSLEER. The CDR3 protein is CASSQDTVFREAFF. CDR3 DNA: TGCGCCAGCAGCCAAGATACAGTCTTCCGGGAAGCTTTCTTT.

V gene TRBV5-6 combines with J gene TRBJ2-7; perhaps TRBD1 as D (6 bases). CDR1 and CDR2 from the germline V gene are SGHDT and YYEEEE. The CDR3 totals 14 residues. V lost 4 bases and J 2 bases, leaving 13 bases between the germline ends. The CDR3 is CASSVRDNTYEQYF. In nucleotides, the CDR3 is TGTGCCAGCAGCGTGAGGGACAACACCTACGAGCAGTACTTC.